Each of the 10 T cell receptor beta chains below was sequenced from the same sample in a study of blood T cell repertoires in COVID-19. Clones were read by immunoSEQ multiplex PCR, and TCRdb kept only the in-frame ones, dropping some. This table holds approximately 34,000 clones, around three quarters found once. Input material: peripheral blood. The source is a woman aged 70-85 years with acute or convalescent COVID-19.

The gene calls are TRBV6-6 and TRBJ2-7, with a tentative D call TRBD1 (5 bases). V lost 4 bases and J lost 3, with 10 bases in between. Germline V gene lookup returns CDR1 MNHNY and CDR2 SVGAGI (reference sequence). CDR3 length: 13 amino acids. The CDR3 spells CASSLKGLYEQYF. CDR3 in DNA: TGTGCCAGCAGTTTGAAGGGGCTCTACGAGCAGTACTTC.

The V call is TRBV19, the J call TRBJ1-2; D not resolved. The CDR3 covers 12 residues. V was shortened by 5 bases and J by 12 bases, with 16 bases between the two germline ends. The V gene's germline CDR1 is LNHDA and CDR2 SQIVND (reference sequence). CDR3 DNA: TGTGCCAGTAGTCAGGCAGCGGGCTCACACACCTTC. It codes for CASSQAAGSHTF.

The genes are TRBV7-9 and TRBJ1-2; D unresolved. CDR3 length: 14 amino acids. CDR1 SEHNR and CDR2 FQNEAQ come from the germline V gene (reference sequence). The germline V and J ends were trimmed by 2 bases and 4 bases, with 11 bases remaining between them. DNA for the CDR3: TGTGCCAGCAGCTTATCTGGGCTGGGCTATGGCTACACCTTC. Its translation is CASSLSGLGYGYTF.

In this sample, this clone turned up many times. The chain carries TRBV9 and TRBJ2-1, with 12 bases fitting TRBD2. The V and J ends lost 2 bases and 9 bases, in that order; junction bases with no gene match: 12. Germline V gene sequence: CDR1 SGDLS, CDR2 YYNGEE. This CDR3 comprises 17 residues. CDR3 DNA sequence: TGTGCCAGCAGCGTGGTAATGTCGACACTAGCGGGAGGTGAGCAGTTCTTC. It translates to CASSVVMSTLAGGEQFF.

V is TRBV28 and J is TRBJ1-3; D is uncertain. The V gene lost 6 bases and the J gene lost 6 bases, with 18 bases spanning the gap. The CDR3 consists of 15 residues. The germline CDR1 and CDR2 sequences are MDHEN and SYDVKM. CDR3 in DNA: TGTGCCAGCAGCCTGGCGGGCCCCGGGCCAAACACCATATATTTT. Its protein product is CASSLAGPGPNTIYF.

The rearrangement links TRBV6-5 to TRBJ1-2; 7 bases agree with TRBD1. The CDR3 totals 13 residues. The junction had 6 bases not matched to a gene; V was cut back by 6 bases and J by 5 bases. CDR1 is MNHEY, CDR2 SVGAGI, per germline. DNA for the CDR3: TGTGCCAGCAGCCCCGGGGACAGTTATGGCTACACCTTC. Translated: CASSPGDSYGYTF.

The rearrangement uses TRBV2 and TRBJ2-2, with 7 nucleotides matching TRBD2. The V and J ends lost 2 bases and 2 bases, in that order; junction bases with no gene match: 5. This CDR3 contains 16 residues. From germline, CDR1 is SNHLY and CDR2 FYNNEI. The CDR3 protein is CASSEPLAVNTGELFF. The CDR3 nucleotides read TGTGCCAGCAGTGAACCCCTAGCGGTCAACACCGGGGAGCTGTTTTTT.

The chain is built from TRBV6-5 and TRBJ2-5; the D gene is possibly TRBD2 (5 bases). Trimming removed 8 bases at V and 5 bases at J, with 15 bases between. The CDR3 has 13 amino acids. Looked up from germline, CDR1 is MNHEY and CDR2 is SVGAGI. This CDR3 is CASGRLPRETQYF. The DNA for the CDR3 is TGTGCCAGCGGCCGACTACCCAGGGAGACCCAGTACTTC.

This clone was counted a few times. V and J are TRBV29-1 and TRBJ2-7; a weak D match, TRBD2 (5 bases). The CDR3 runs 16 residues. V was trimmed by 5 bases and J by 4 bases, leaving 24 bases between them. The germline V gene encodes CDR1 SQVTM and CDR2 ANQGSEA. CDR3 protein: CSVLVRLRGRTYEQYF. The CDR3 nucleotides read TGCAGCGTTTTGGTGAGGCTTCGAGGACGGACTTACGAGCAGTACTTC.

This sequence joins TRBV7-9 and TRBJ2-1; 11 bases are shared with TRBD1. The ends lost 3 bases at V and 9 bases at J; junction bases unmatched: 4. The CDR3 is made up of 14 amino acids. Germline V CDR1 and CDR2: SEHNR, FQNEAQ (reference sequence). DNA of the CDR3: TGTGCCAGCAGCTTCGGGACAGGGGGAAGTGAGCAGTTCTTC. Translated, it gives CASSFGTGGSEQFF.